The 30 T cell receptor beta chains below all came from one sample that was sequenced in a study of shared clonotypes between healthy human individuals. Clones were read by immunoSEQ multiplex PCR, and TCRdb kept only the in-frame ones, dropping some. The sample holds millions of clones; approximately 95% are singletons and the top ten take 0.85% to 1.2%. Naive CD8 cells lacked CD45RO, underwent positive selection for CCR7 and left out terminally differentiated effector memory CD45RA+ cells. The sequenced sample consisted of naive CD8+ T cells sorted from blood. Receptors originate from a young man in good health.

This rearrangement joins TRBV6-5 to TRBJ1-2; D unclear. Germline CDR1 is MNHEY and CDR2 is SVGAGI. With 5 bases removed from V and 0 bases from J, the gap between germline ends came to 7 bases. This CDR3 is built from 13 residues. In DNA form, the CDR3 reads TGTGCCAGCAGTGCGACGGCTAACTATGGCTACACCTTC. Translating it yields CASSATANYGYTF.

As for this clone: This same CDR3 is encoded by further DNA sequences in the sample. This chain connects TRBV4-1 to TRBJ1-1, with D possibly being TRBD1 (5 bases). CDR1 MGHRA and CDR2 YSYEKL come from the germline V gene. This CDR3 spans 14 amino acids. V was shortened by 0 bases and J by 1 base, with 6 bases between the two germline ends. CDR3 nucleotides: TGCGCCAGCAGCCAAGACGGGGGGAACACTGAAGCTTTCTTT. Protein sequence: CASSQDGGNTEAFF.

This clone was observed a single time. V and J are TRBV15 and TRBJ2-1; D is perhaps TRBD1 (5 bases). CDR3 size: 15 residues. The germline V gene has CDR1 LNHNV and CDR2 YYDKDF (reference sequence). Trimming left V 3 bases short and J 1 base short, with 10 bases between. The CDR3 DNA is TGTGCCACCAGCAGGATGACAGATTCCTACAATGAGCAGTTCTTC. It specifies CATSRMTDSYNEQFF.

The J gene is TRBJ2-7, the V gene TRBV13; 9 bases align to TRBD1. Per the germline V gene, CDR1 is PRHDT and CDR2 is FYEKMQ (reference sequence). The CDR3 sequence is 15 residues long. V shed 6 bases and J 3 bases; nucleotides not matched to a gene: 9. In DNA form, the CDR3 reads TGTGCCAGCAGTCACTCCGGGACAGGGCACTACGAGCAGTACTTC. Translating gives CASSHSGTGHYEQYF.

The count of this clone is one. This chain uses TRBV11-2 with TRBJ2-5; 9 bases are shared with TRBD2. Germline CDR1 and CDR2: SGHAT and FQNNGV. The J segment lost 5 bases and the V segment lost 1 base, leaving 11 bases of the junction unmatched. CDR3 length: 17 amino acids. The chain's CDR3 is CASSLVPAGGPGETQYF. Here the CDR3 DNA reads TGTGCCAGCAGCTTAGTCCCTGCGGGAGGGCCGGGGGAGACCCAGTACTTC.

Remarks on this clone: Other DNA sequences in the sample encode the same CDR3. The V and J genes are TRBV9 and TRBJ2-3; 10 nucleotides match TRBD2. The V and J ends lost 0 bases and 5 bases, in that order; junction bases with no gene match: 3. The CDR3 has 15 amino acids. Per the germline V gene, CDR1 is SGDLS and CDR2 is YYNGEE. The CDR3 sequence is CASSVVSGGIDTQYF. The CDR3 DNA reads TGTGCCAGCAGCGTAGTTAGCGGGGGGATAGATACGCAGTATTTT.

The V gene is TRBV5-5, the J gene TRBJ2-1; D is unclear. V lost 4 bases and J lost 13, with 12 bases in between. CDR3 size: 11 residues. Germline V CDR1 and CDR2: SGHKS, YYEKEE (reference sequence). CDR3 bases: TGTGCCAGCAGCAGCGACTGGGATCAGTTCTTC. It yields the protein CASSSDWDQFF.

The gene calls are TRBV2 and TRBJ1-4; possibly TRBD1 for D (5 bases). V was shortened by 0 bases and J by 8 bases, with 16 bases between the two germline ends. Germline values: CDR1 SNHLY, CDR2 FYNNEI. CDR3 length equals 16 residues. This CDR3 is CASSEALYGREEKLFF. The CDR3, as DNA: TGTGCCAGCAGTGAAGCGCTTTATGGCAGGGAGGAAAAACTGTTTTTT.

The chain recombines TRBV14 with TRBJ1-6; D possibly corresponds to TRBD1 (5 bases). The germline CDR1 and CDR2 sequences are SGHDN and FVKESK. V lost 3 bases and J 8 bases, leaving 11 bases between the germline ends. CDR3 length: 14 residues. CDR3 DNA sequence: TGTGCCAGCAGCCAGGCGGGACGATATTCACCCCTCCACTTT. Translation gives CASSQAGRYSPLHF.

This rearrangement joins TRBV7-2 to TRBJ1-2; no firm D call. The CDR3 sequence is 11 residues long. Between the trimmed V and J ends, which lost 1 base and 7 bases, there was a span of 4 bases. Germline CDR1 SGHTA, CDR2 FQGNSA. For the CDR3, the DNA is TGTGCCAGCAGCTTAGATGGTGGCTACACCTTC. Residues: CASSLDGGYTF.

The chain is built from TRBV19 and TRBJ2-7; no reliable D call. The V end lost 3 bases, the J end lost 2 bases, and 8 bases lay between the germline ends. Germline V CDR1 and CDR2: LNHDA, SQIVND (reference sequence). The CDR3 contains 13 residues. The CDR3: CASSMTQAYEQYF. Written as DNA, the CDR3 is TGTGCCAGTAGTATGACCCAAGCCTACGAGCAGTACTTC.

The chain couples TRBV10-2 to TRBJ2-7; D ambiguous. Trimming took 3 bases from V and 5 from J, leaving 11 bases between them. The CDR3 sequence is 13 residues long. The germline CDR1 and CDR2 sequences are WSHSY and SAAADI. The CDR3 here is CASSELLWDEQYF. As DNA, the CDR3 is TGCGCCAGCAGTGAACTCTTGTGGGACGAGCAGTACTTC.

The chain links TRBV6-1 to TRBJ2-7, with 9 bases aligning to TRBD1. This CDR3 spans 16 amino acids. Losses at the gene ends were 3 bases for V and 1 base for J; bases not matched to a gene: 7. Germline assignment: CDR1 MNHNS and CDR2 SASEGT. For the CDR3, the DNA is TGTGCCAGCAGTGACCGGGACAGGGACGTTTCCTACGAGCAGTACTTC. Its translation is CASSDRDRDVSYEQYF.

V gene TRBV14 combines with J gene TRBJ1-2, with 8 bases lining up with TRBD1. Germline values: CDR1 SGHDN, CDR2 FVKESK. V dropped 4 bases and J dropped 8; count of bases not matched to a gene: 6. The CDR3 runs to 13 residues. The CDR3 bases are TGTGCCAGCAGCCGAGGACAGGGTTACGGCTACACCTTC. Residues: CASSRGQGYGYTF.

V is TRBV9 and J is TRBJ2-6; D might be TRBD1 (5 bases). V lost 6 bases, J lost 0 bases, and 10 bases lay in between. This CDR3 has 15 residues. Germline CDR1 reads SGDLS; CDR2 reads YYNGEE. CDR3 loop: CASTTGFSGANVLTF. In nucleotides, the CDR3 is TGTGCCAGCACCACAGGTTTCTCTGGGGCCAACGTCCTGACTTTC.

The chain uses TRBV7-9 and TRBJ1-1, with a possible D match to TRBD1 (5 bases). The CDR3 loop spans 16 amino acids. Germline CDR1 SEHNR, CDR2 FQNEAQ (reference sequence). V was pared by 3 bases and J by 0 bases, with 14 bases between. CDR3 protein: CASSFTGTGMNTEAFF. Written as DNA, the CDR3 is TGTGCCAGCAGCTTTACCGGGACGGGGATGAACACTGAAGCTTTCTTT. The whole variable domain, filled in from reference TRBV7-9 and TRBJ1-1, reads DTGVSQNPRHKITKRGQNVTFRCDPISEHNRLYWYRQTLGQGPEFLTYFQNEAQLEKSRLLSDRFSAERPKGSFSTLEIQRTEQGDSAMYLCASSFTGTGMNTEAFFGQGTRLTVV.

The rearrangement uses TRBV27 and TRBJ2-7, with D perhaps matching TRBD2 (6 bases). The CDR3 is made up of 16 amino acids. Per germline, CDR1 MNHEY and CDR2 SMNVEV (reference sequence). V was shortened by 5 bases and J by 2 bases, with 19 bases between the two germline ends. The CDR3 here is CASSPSTGEKPYEQYF. The CDR3 DNA reads as TGTGCCAGCAGTCCTTCCACGGGGGAAAAGCCCTACGAGCAGTACTTC.

This clone has only one observation. This chain uses TRBV13 with TRBJ2-3; 7 bases are a match to TRBD2. J lost 6 bases, V lost 5 bases, and 8 bases had no gene match. CDR3 length: 14 residues. Per germline, CDR1 PRHDT and CDR2 FYEKMQ (reference sequence). This CDR3 is CASSPWTSSDTQYF. For the CDR3, the DNA is TGTGCCAGCAGCCCTTGGACTAGTTCGGATACGCAGTATTTT.

The table lists this clone with a count of one. This chain links TRBV29-1 with TRBJ1-2; TRBD1 matches 7 bases. With V trimmed by 1 base and J by 4 bases, 6 bases remained unmatched. The germline V gene has CDR1 SQVTM and CDR2 ANQGSEA. The CDR3 is 14 amino acids. CDR3 sequence reads: CSVEAQGMGYGYTF. DNA of the CDR3: TGCAGCGTTGAAGCACAGGGGATGGGCTATGGCTACACCTTC.

This sequence joins TRBV11-2 and TRBJ2-1; D might be TRBD2 (5 bases). V dropped 8 bases and J dropped 5 bases, with 19 bases sitting between them. The germline V gene has CDR1 SGHAT and CDR2 FQNNGV. This CDR3 contains 15 residues. CDR3 sequence reads: CASRASGTPDNEQFF. For the CDR3, the DNA is TGTGCCAGCCGGGCCAGCGGTACGCCTGACAATGAGCAGTTCTTC. The full variable domain, its missing parts supplied by reference TRBV11-2 and TRBJ2-1, is EAGVAQSPRYKIIEKRQSVAFWCNPISGHATLYWYQQILGQGPKLLIQFQNNGVVDDSQLPKDRFSAERLKGVDSTLKIQPAKLEDSAVYLCASRASGTPDNEQFFGPGTRLTVL.

The chain is built from TRBV13 and TRBJ2-7, with D uncertain. CDR1 and CDR2 from the germline V gene are PRHDT and FYEKMQ (reference sequence). CDR3 length: 15 residues. Trimming took off 0 bases at V and 7 bases at J, with 16 bases between the two ends. The CDR3 protein is CASSLGDGKGREQYF. The CDR3 DNA follows: TGTGCCAGCAGCTTAGGAGACGGAAAAGGTCGTGAGCAGTACTTC. Complete variable domain (other parts from reference TRBV13 and TRBJ2-7): AAGVIQSPRHLIKEKRETATLKCYPIPRHDTVYWYQQGPGQDPQFLISFYEKMQSDKGSIPDRFSAQQFSDYHSELNMSSLELGDSALYFCASSLGDGKGREQYFGPGTRLTVT.

A word on this clone: Different DNA sequences within this sample yield the same CDR3. The chain joins TRBV30 to TRBJ2-7; no definite D call. V shed 0 bases and J shed 5 bases, with 5 bases lying between them. Germline V gene data show CDR1 as GTSNPN and CDR2 as SVGIG (reference sequence). The CDR3 runs 11 residues. The CDR3: CAWSVGNEQYF. CDR3 DNA: TGTGCCTGGAGTGTTGGGAACGAGCAGTACTTC. The whole variable domain, filled in from reference TRBV30 and TRBJ2-7, reads SQTIHQWPATLVQPVGSPLSLECTVEGTSNPNLYWYRQAAGRGLQLLFYSVGIGQISSEVPQNLSASRPQDRQFILSSKKLLLSDSGFYLCAWSVGNEQYFGPGTRLTVT.

The chain's CDR3 is CSVEPTGPYNEQFF. The CDR3 DNA follows: TGCAGCGTTGAACCGACAGGGCCTTACAATGAGCAGTTCTTC. This chain joins TRBV29-1 and TRBJ2-1, with 7 positions matching TRBD1. Germline trimming cut 2 bases from V and 4 bases from J; bases unmatched to any gene: 5. The germline gives CDR1 SQVTM, CDR2 ANQGSEA. The CDR3 is 14 residues long.

A remark on this clone: This sample includes further DNA sequences coding for the same CDR3. This sequence joins TRBV7-9 and TRBJ2-5, with 8 bases fitting TRBD2. The trim removed 5 bases at V and 5 bases at J, leaving 7 bases unmatched. This CDR3 contains 14 residues. Germline assignment: CDR1 SEHNR and CDR2 FQNEAQ (reference sequence). The CDR3 spells CASSPPGLGETQYF. In DNA form, the CDR3 reads TGTGCCAGCAGCCCCCCGGGACTAGGGGAGACCCAGTACTTC.

This rearrangement joins TRBV28 to TRBJ1-5; D unclear. The CDR3 has 14 residues. Germline CDR1 is MDHEN and CDR2 is SYDVKM. With 6 bases removed from V and 5 bases from J, the gap between germline ends came to 14 bases. CDR3 DNA: TGTGCCAGCAGCACCGACGGCCCCGATCAGCCCCAGCATTTT. This codes for CASSTDGPDQPQHF.

This chain links TRBV10-3 with TRBJ2-7; TRBD2 matches at 15 bases. This CDR3 has 16 residues. The junction had 6 bases not matched to a gene; V was cut back by 5 bases and J by 4 bases. Germline V CDR1 and CDR2: ENHRY, SYGVKD. The CDR3 sequence: CAISPRTSGGVYEQYF. The CDR3, as DNA: TGTGCCATCAGTCCCCGGACTAGCGGGGGGGTATACGAGCAGTACTTC.

V gene TRBV15 combines with J gene TRBJ2-1; D is ambiguous. The CDR3 length is 13 residues. V dropped 5 bases and J dropped 5 bases, with 10 bases sitting between them. Per the germline V gene, CDR1 is LNHNV and CDR2 is YYDKDF (reference sequence). The CDR3 nucleotides are TGTGCCACCAGCGAACCCCTCCACAATGAGCAGTTCTTC. Encoded protein: CATSEPLHNEQFF.

The chain couples TRBV19 to TRBJ2-7; maybe TRBD1 (6 bases). Trimming shortened V by 1 base and J by 7 bases, and 14 bases separated the two germline ends. The CDR3 has 14 residues. Germline V gene lookup returns CDR1 LNHDA and CDR2 SQIVND (reference sequence). Here the CDR3 reads CASSIASPQGEQYF. CDR3 coding DNA: TGTGCCAGTAGTATAGCTTCCCCTCAGGGGGAGCAGTACTTC.

To note about this clone: At the DNA level, this CDR3 is encoded by other sequences in the same sample as well. This chain connects TRBV30 to TRBJ1-1, with D possibly matching TRBD1 (5 bases). The CDR3 totals 13 residues. Germline V gene sequence: CDR1 GTSNPN, CDR2 SVGIG (reference sequence). Trimming pared 3 bases from V and 1 base from J, leaving 9 bases between. The CDR3 DNA is TGTGCCTGGAGCAGGGACGGGAACACTGAAGCTTTCTTT. Protein product: CAWSRDGNTEAFF.

The chain links TRBV27 to TRBJ1-1; 10 nucleotides match TRBD1. Per germline, CDR1 MNHEY and CDR2 SMNVEV (reference sequence). Germline trimming cut 5 bases from V and 1 base from J; bases unmatched to any gene: 7. This CDR3 has 16 amino acids. CDR3 DNA sequence: TGTGCCAGCAGTCTCGACAGGGGGCTCTGGAACACTGAAGCTTTCTTT. Protein product: CASSLDRGLWNTEAFF.